Listed below are T cell receptor beta chains from one sample, sequenced in a study of TIL therapy for anti-PD-1-resistant metastatic lung cancer. Libraries were prepared by immunoSEQ multiplex PCR; TCRdb keeps only in-frame clonotypes and omits some of them. The profile shows 36,000 or so clones, 73% of them singletons. The sample in question was blood, obtained at baseline. Receptor source: a person aged 25-80 years with non-small cell lung cancer. Each CDR3 is given with its conserved first and last residue. D genes are given only for firm matches. Rows give clone size only sometimes, using once, few, many, or a class for an expanded clone.

V	size	J	D	CDR3	DNA
TRBV25-1	.	TRBJ2-3	TRBD2	CASMGGDTDTQYF	TGTGCCAGCATGGGGGGGGACACAGATACGCAGTATTTT
TRBV4-1	.	TRBJ2-5	TRBD2	CASSQTTSGGGQETQYF	TGCGCCAGCAGCCAGACGACTAGCGGGGGAGGTCAAGAGACCCAGTACTTC
TRBV4-3	.	TRBJ2-7	TRBD1	CASSQARDSSYEQYF	TGCGCCAGCAGCCAAGCCAGGGACAGCTCCTACGAGCAGTACTTC
TRBV5-6	few	TRBJ1-1	.	CASSLYTRENTEAFF	TGTGCCAGCAGCTTGTATACCAGGGAGAACACTGAAGCTTTCTTT
TRBV9	.	TRBJ1-2	.	CASSVGYGYTF	TGTGCCAGCAGCGTAGGGTATGGCTACACCTTC
TRBV7-9	.	TRBJ2-1	TRBD1	CASSSSTGAYNEQFF	TGTGCCAGCAGCTCCAGTACAGGGGCCTACAATGAGCAGTTCTTC
TRBV7-9	once	TRBJ2-1	.	CASSLGGFEQFF	TGTGCCAGCAGCTTAGGGGGTTTTGAGCAGTTCTTC
TRBV7-2	once	TRBJ2-1	.	CASSLVSRGRYNEQFF	TGTGCCAGCAGCTTAGTGAGTAGGGGTCGCTACAATGAGCAGTTCTTC
TRBV5-1	.	TRBJ2-5	TRBD1	CASSRGWRGGGETQYF	TGCGCCAGCAGCAGGGGTTGGCGAGGGGGCGGCGAGACCCAGTACTTC
TRBV6-5	once	TRBJ2-5	TRBD2	CASSPTTSGHETQYF	TGTGCCAGCAGTCCCACGACTAGCGGGCATGAGACCCAGTACTTC
TRBV18	.	TRBJ1-1	.	CASSPPGNMNTEAFF	TGTGCCAGCTCACCACCGGGGAACATGAACACTGAAGCTTTCTTT
TRBV23-1	once	TRBJ2-5	.	CASSQSCQDSGQETQYF	TGCGCCAGCAGTCAATCTTGCCAGGACAGTGGCCAAGAGACCCAGTACTTC
TRBV7-9	few	TRBJ2-1	.	CARAELEKFDEQFF	TGTGCCAGGGCCGAACTAGAGAAATTCGATGAGCAGTTCTTC
TRBV27	once	TRBJ2-3	TRBD1	CASRIRGQQIPSTDTQYF	TGTGCCAGCAGAATTCGGGGACAGCAAATTCCTAGCACAGATACGCAGTATTTT
TRBV4-3	.	TRBJ2-3	.	CASSQIPDTQYF	TGCGCCAGCAGCCAAATTCCAGATACGCAGTATTTT
TRBV30	.	TRBJ1-5	.	CAWSAKGGYNQPQHF	TGTGCCTGGAGTGCGAAAGGGGGGTACAATCAGCCCCAGCATTTT
TRBV9	.	TRBJ2-5	.	CASSVWGSTRGETQYF	TGTGCCAGCAGCGTTTGGGGCTCAACTAGGGGGGAGACCCAGTACTTC
TRBV10-3	.	TRBJ1-1	.	CATLGNTEAFF	TGTGCCACCTTGGGGAACACTGAAGCTTTCTTT
TRBV5-5	.	TRBJ1-2	.	CASSPNGTPRWGYTF	TGTGCCAGCAGCCCTAATGGGACCCCTAGATGGGGCTACACCTTC